This T cell receptor (beta chain) came from a study of Ad26.COV2.S vaccination and SARS-CoV-2 variants. Treatment noted: 15 to 20 received Ad26.COV2.S at low or high dose, single or two shots; 5 received placebo; per-sample allocation not given. After the first vaccine or placebo injection, samples were drawn on day 63. As to this clone: At the DNA level, this CDR3 is encoded by other sequences in the same sample as well.

The repertoire was sequenced with immunoSEQ multiplex PCR; TCRdb's copy has only in-frame clones and lacks some. The data contain about 680,000 clones, about 90% of them singletons. This receptor was identified in a person aged 18-65 years who received the Ad26.COV2.S COVID-19 vaccine or a placebo. The specimen comprised peripheral blood, sampled in a trial of Ad26.COV2.S vaccine versus placebo.

The CDR3 bases are TGTGCCAGCAGCTTGCTAGCGGACTCCTACGAGCAGTACTTC. Its protein product is CASSLLADSYEQYF. J is TRBJ2-7 and V is TRBV7-9, with 7 bases identical to TRBD2. This CDR3 has 14 amino acids. CDR1 is SEHNR and CDR2 is FQNEAQ in the germline V gene (reference sequence). V lost 3 bases to trimming and J lost 0 bases; unmatched junction nucleotides: 2.